This is a list of T cell receptor beta chains from one sample in a study of regulatory dendritic cells for organ transplantation. The antigens these receptors bind are not known. Some clones are missing from TCRdb's copy, which holds only in-frame ones; the method was immunoSEQ multiplex PCR. The sample gives roughly 20,000 clones, roughly 85% of which show up once; around 0.68% is in the top ten. The sequenced sample consisted of naive CD4+ T cells from blood cultured with regulatory dendritic cells. Receptor source: a human donor in good health. Each CDR3 is given with its conserved first and last residue. A D gene is named only where the DNA matches it firmly. Expanded clones are given a class, and other clones once, few, many or no size at all.

TGTGCCAGCAGCTTAGGTGTCAGGGACCAAGAGACCCAGTACTTC	CASSLGVRDQETQYF	TRBV7-9	TRBJ2-5	few	NA
TGTGCCAGCAGGGCTGGGGAAAAACTGTTTTTT	CASRAGEKLFF	TRBV27	TRBJ1-4	NA	NA
TGTGCCAGCACCTTGTGGGACAGCCCCGGAAAACTGTTTTTT	CASTLWDSPGKLFF	TRBV28	TRBJ1-4	few	TRBD1
TGTGCCAGCAGCTCCTTAGCGTCAAGCTCCTACAATGAGCAGTTCTTC	CASSSLASSSYNEQFF	TRBV21-1	TRBJ2-1	NA	NA
TGTGCCAGCAGCCTCGACTCAGGAGCTGCTAACTATGGCTACACCTTC	CASSLDSGAANYGYTF	TRBV11-2	TRBJ1-2	once	NA
TGTGCCAGCAGCGACCCAGGGGGCGCAGGTCAGCCCCAGCATTTT	CASSDPGGAGQPQHF	TRBV7-2	TRBJ1-5	NA	TRBD1
TGCGCCTGGCGGGCGGCTAGCAATCAGCCCCAGCATTTT	CAWRAASNQPQHF	TRBV30	TRBJ1-5	once	NA
TGTGCCAGCAGTGCCCGGGGGGGACAAGAGACCCAGTACTTC	CASSARGGQETQYF	TRBV25-1	TRBJ2-5	NA	TRBD2
TGCGCCAGCATCCCAGATCAGAACACTGAAGCTTTCTTT	CASIPDQNTEAFF	TRBV10-2	TRBJ1-1	few	NA
TGTGCCAGCTCACCAAGAGACAGGGGCTACAATGAGCAGTTCTTC	CASSPRDRGYNEQFF	TRBV18	TRBJ2-1	few	TRBD1
TGTGCCAGCAGCATAGGACCCGGTGAAAAACTGTTTTTT	CASSIGPGEKLFF	TRBV7-6	TRBJ1-4	once	NA
TGTGCCAGCAGTCCTGCCGGACACAAAGAGACCCAGTACTTC	CASSPAGHKETQYF	TRBV28	TRBJ2-5	few	NA
TGTGCCAGCAGCTTAGTGGCGGGGATTACCTACGAGCAGTACTTC	CASSLVAGITYEQYF	TRBV7-8	TRBJ2-7	NA	NA
TGTGCCAGCAGCTTTGGTAGCGGGGGATACAAAAACATTCAGTACTTC	CASSFGSGGYKNIQYF	TRBV7-9	TRBJ2-4	NA	TRBD2
TGTGCCAGCAGTTCCCCCCGGGGATCTGGGGCCAACGTCCTGACTTTC	CASSSPRGSGANVLTF	TRBV27	TRBJ2-6	NA	NA
TGCGCCAGCAGCTTGTCAGGACAGGATAATGAAAAACTGTTTTTT	CASSLSGQDNEKLFF	TRBV5-1	TRBJ1-4	NA	TRBD1